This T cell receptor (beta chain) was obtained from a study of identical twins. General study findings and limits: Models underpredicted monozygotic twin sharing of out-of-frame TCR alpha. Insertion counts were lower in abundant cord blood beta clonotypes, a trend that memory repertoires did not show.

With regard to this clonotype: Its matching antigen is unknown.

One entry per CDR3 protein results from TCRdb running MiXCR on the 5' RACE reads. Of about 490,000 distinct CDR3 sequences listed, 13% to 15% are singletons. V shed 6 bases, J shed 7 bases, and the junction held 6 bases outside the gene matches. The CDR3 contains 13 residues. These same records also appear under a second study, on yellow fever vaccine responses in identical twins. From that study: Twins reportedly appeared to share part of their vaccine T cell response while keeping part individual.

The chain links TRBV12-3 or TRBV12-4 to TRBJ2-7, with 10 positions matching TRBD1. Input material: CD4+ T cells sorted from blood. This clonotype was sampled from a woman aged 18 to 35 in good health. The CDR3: CASSLGQGWEQYV. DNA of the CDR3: TGTGCCAGCAGCCTGGGACAGGGGTGGGAGCAGTACGTC.